The 8 T cell receptor beta chains below come from one sample, sequenced in a study of cytomegalovirus exposure and HLA in healthy donors. In the PCR, 60 Vbeta and 13 Jbeta primers were used. Repertoires were generated with immunoSEQ multiplex PCR, while TCRdb's copy carries only in-frame clones and drops some. Of some 71,000 clones listed, around 70% are singletons. Sequencing was carried out using PBMCs. The receptor source for this set is a young woman in good health and CMV-seropositive.

The chain employs TRBV20-1 and TRBJ1-1, with 7 bases fitting TRBD1. CDR3 length: 11 amino acids. Germline-derived CDR1 and CDR2 are DFQATT and SNEGSKA (reference sequence). The CDR3 region has the DNA TGCAGCCGGGACAGCGACACTGAAGCTTTCTTT. Its translation: CSRDSDTEAFF.

This clone was counted between two and nine times. V is TRBV5-1 and J is TRBJ1-1; TRBD1 matches 7 bases. CDR3 length equals 14 residues. Trimming took 5 bases from V and 1 from J; bases not matched to a gene: 5. CDR1 is SGHRS and CDR2 is YFSETQ in the germline V gene. The CDR3 loop reads CASSWDSANTEAFF. The DNA of the CDR3 is TGCGCCAGCAGTTGGGACAGCGCGAACACTGAAGCTTTCTTT. Based on the CDR3 plus reference TRBV5-1 and TRBJ1-1, the full variable domain is KAGVTQTPRYLIKTRGQQVTLSCSPISGHRSVSWYQQTPGQGLQFLFEYFSETQRNKGNFPGRFSGRQFSNSRSEMNVSTLELGDSALYLCASSWDSANTEAFFGQGTRLTVV.

The DNA of the CDR3 is TGTGCCAGCAGCCCCGGACAGGGGGACTATGGCTACACCTTC. Amino acids: CASSPGQGDYGYTF. The V call is TRBV9, the J call TRBJ1-2, with 10 bases lining up with TRBD1. Germline CDR1 reads SGDLS; CDR2 reads YYNGEE. V shed 4 bases and J 3 bases; nucleotides not matched to a gene: 3. The CDR3 has 14 amino acids.

The gene calls are TRBV6-5 and TRBJ1-2; possible D gene TRBD1, 5 bases. CDR3 length equals 15 residues. The ends were cut back, 0 bases at V and 6 bases at J, with 14 bases in the middle. Germline CDR1 MNHEY, CDR2 SVGAGI. CDR3 protein: CASSYSMGLRDGYTF. In DNA, the CDR3 is TGTGCCAGCAGTTACTCGATGGGACTTCGTGATGGCTACACCTTC.

The chain joins TRBV4-1 to TRBJ2-5; 7 bases line up with TRBD2. The germline CDR1 and CDR2 sequences are MGHRA and YSYEKL. This CDR3 contains 15 residues. The V gene end was trimmed by 5 bases and the J gene end by 6 bases; junction bases not matched to a gene: 12. The DNA for the CDR3 is TGCGCCAGCAGCTCCCCCGTGGGAGGGGAGAAGACCCAGTACTTC. This sequence encodes CASSSPVGGEKTQYF.

This clone turned up a few times. This chain connects TRBV10-1 to TRBJ1-1; no reliable D call. Germline-derived CDR1 and CDR2 are WNHNN and SYGVQD (reference sequence). Trimming removed 1 base from V and 5 bases from J, with 8 bases in between. The CDR3 consists of 13 residues. The CDR3 spells CASSEYMRTEAFF. The CDR3 DNA is TGCGCCAGCAGTGAGTATATGAGGACTGAAGCTTTCTTT.

The V gene is TRBV7-2, the J gene TRBJ1-1, with D possibly being TRBD1 (5 bases). Germline values: CDR1 SGHTA, CDR2 FQGNSA. The germline V and J ends were trimmed by 1 base and 0 bases, with 9 bases remaining between them. This CDR3 contains 15 residues. CDR3 coding DNA: TGTGCCAGCAGCTTAGTTAAGGGGATGAACACTGAAGCTTTCTTT. Its protein is CASSLVKGMNTEAFF.

CDR3: CASSRQGASQPQHF. Written as DNA, the CDR3 is TGTGCCAGCAGTAGGCAGGGGGCCTCTCAGCCCCAGCATTTT. The V call is TRBV6-5, the J call TRBJ1-5; 8 positions match TRBD1. This CDR3 spans 14 amino acids. The V gene's germline CDR1 is MNHEY and CDR2 SVGAGI. The trim removed 5 bases at V and 6 bases at J, leaving 6 bases unmatched.